This TCR beta chain was obtained from a study of CD8+ T cells in alopecia areata (dated by TCRdb to the late 2010s). For the study in its entirety: In both human patients and the C3H/HeJ mouse model, the study applied high-throughput TCRbeta sequencing to look at T cell clonal expansion in alopecia areata. RNA came from the PAXgene miRNA kit for fixed scalp, the miRNeasy kit for PBMCs, and the RNeasy kit for mouse skin. TCRbeta CDR3 regions were amplified by immunoSEQ multiplex PCR with 35 Vbeta forward and 13 Jbeta reverse primers. Scalp clonality was compared among normal scalp (n=4), patchy alopecia areata scalp (n=8), and alopecia totalis/universalis scalp (n=8). Scalp tissue and sorted CD4+ and CD8+ peripheral blood T cells from patchy and totalis/universalis alopecia areata patients and from healthy controls were covered by human TCRbeta sequencing.

CDR3 length: 13 amino acids, cysteine to phenylalanine. Here the CDR3 DNA is all that survives: 39 bases in frame from base 1. V gives up 6 bases and J gives up 5 bases, and the segment between their germline ends measures 13 bases. CDR1 and CDR2 are drawn from the germline V gene: SNHLY, FYNNEI. On this clone: No antigen is known for it. Nothing much larger sits one base from this clone, and base qualities are not available.

The library was generated by the immunoSEQ multiplex PCR assay. RNA was extracted from all samples and reverse transcribed into cDNA, which served as template for TCR sequencing. SuperScript III was used to make first-strand cDNA, primed with a 2:1 mix of oligo-dT and random hexamers. Amplification bias was assessed with a synthetic immune receptor repertoire, and residual bias was removed computationally. As for how the authors treated the data: After raw reads were preprocessed to remove errors, the CDR3 was defined following IMGT conventions as running from the conserved cysteine to phenylalanine. Clonality was computed as 1 minus the Shannon entropy, with the entropy normalized by log2 of the number of productive unique TCRs. Scalp TCRbeta sequences were cross-referenced with sorted blood CD4 and CD8 repertoires so that the CD4 or CD8 identity of scalp clones could be inferred. This immuneACCESS table, as held by TCRdb, lists in-frame sequences with V and J called but not all clones. Of the missing ones, under half trace to an unresolved V gene in checked studies; the others have no known cause. That table furnishes V, J and clone size, whereas the DNA furnished D and trimming. The sample data list 90,000 to 150,000 clones, and approximately 60% of these were observed just once. The ten largest clones represent approximately 3% of the sample.

Study-wide findings and limitations: Compared with mice, TCR sequences shared between patients were less clear, possibly partly because of HLA diversity across the patient population. Higher clonality and more expanded CD8+ clones were observed in lesional scalp than in normal scalp, particularly in alopecia totalis/universalis, a finding suggestive of antigenic drive. Unlike mouse skin, where gammadelta T cells dominate, normal human skin contains resident alphabeta T cells that get sequenced too, which complicates analysis of the scalp TCR repertoire.

After PBMCs were isolated by density centrifugation and stained for CD3, CD4 and CD8, a FACSAria was used to sort CD4+ and CD8+ T cells. Scalp biopsies and blood samples were provided by unaffected controls. Sequenced sample: CD4+ T cells sorted from blood. This clonotype was obtained from a human donor in good health. The V and J genes are TRBV2 and TRBJ1-2; the D gene assignment is ambiguous. For the CDR3, the sequence is CASRDGRSYGYTF. The nucleotides read TGTGCCAGCAGAGACGGACGGAGTTATGGCTACACCTTC. The full variable domain, completed from the reference TRBV2 and TRBJ1-2 proteins outside the CDR3, reads EPEVTQTPSHQVTQMGQEVILRCVPISNHLYFYWYRQILGQKVEFLVSFYNNEISEKSEIFDDQFSVERPDGSNFTLKIRSTKLEDSAMYFCASRDGRSYGYTFGSGTRLTVV.